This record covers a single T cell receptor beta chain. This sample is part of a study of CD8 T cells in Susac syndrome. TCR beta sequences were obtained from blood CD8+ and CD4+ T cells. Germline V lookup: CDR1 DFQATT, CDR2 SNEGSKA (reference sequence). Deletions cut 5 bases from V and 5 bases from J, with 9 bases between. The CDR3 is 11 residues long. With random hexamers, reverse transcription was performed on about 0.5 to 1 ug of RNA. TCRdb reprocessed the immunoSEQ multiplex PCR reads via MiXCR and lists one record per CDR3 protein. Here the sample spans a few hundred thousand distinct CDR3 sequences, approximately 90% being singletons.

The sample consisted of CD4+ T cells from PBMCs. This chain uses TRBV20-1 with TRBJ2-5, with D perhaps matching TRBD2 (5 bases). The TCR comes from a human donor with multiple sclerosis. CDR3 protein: CSAGPGETQYF. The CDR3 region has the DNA TGCAGTGCTGGCCCGGGGGAGACCCAGTACTTC.